One and the same sample provided the 7 T cell receptor beta chains below, sequenced in a study of human T cells and chemical hapten exposure. Time point indicated: patch test 2, 6 weeks after DPC sensitization. This sample's treatment: therapeutic diphenylcyclopropenone sensitization with weekly scalp DPC. TCRdb analysed the RACE reads with MiXCR anew, one entry per CDR3 protein. Of about 110,000 distinct CDR3 sequences in the sample, approximately 8.8% were seen once. The starting material was whole blood, obtained in connection with sensitization to the hapten diphenylcyclopropenone (DPC). Receptor source: a woman aged 40 to 50 with alopecia areata. Some clones in this sample may be carry-over from other donors' samples.

This clonotype has ten or more counts. The chain joins TRBV2 to TRBJ1-1, with a possible D match to TRBD1 (5 bases). Trimming took 7 bases from V and 7 from J, leaving 19 bases between them. The CDR3 consists of 14 residues. The germline CDR1 and CDR2 sequences are SNHLY and FYNNEI. CDR3 residues: CASMLVRQGSEAFF. As DNA, the CDR3 is TGTGCCAGCATGTTGGTTCGGCAGGGAAGTGAAGCTTTCTTT.

In the case of this clonotype: The junction departs from the called germline gene at one end, perhaps through a read error. This rearrangement joins TRBV6-5 to TRBJ2-3; D not resolved. The CDR3 runs to 15 residues. CDR1 is MNHEY and CDR2 is SVGAGI in the germline V gene. CDR3 protein: CTSSLFPGSTDTQYF. The CDR3 DNA sequence: TGTACCAGCAGTCTGTTTCCGGGTAGCACAGATACGCAGTATTTT.

This clonotype was recorded many times. This chain connects TRBV20-1 to TRBJ2-7, with D hard to call. CDR3 length equals 13 residues. Germline V gives CDR1 DFQATT, CDR2 SNEGSKA (reference sequence). Trimming left V 2 bases short and J 0 bases short, with 8 bases between. The CDR3 DNA reads TGCAGTGCTAGACAAGGTCCCTCCTACGAGCAGTACTTC. This sequence encodes CSARQGPSYEQYF.

This clonotype has at least ten counts. This chain links TRBV28 with TRBJ2-6, with D perhaps TRBD1 (6 bases). This CDR3 contains 16 residues. Trimming took 6 bases from V and 0 from J, leaving 12 bases between them. Germline V CDR1 and CDR2: MDHEN, SYDVKM. CDR3 in DNA: TGTGCCAGCAGGGATACAGGGTCCTCTGGGGCCAACGTCCTGACTTTC. Protein: CASRDTGSSGANVLTF.

This clonotype is a singleton in its sample. The chain uses TRBV20-1 and TRBJ2-3; 9 bases agree with TRBD2. J lost 0 bases, V lost 4 bases, and 8 bases had no gene match. In germline, CDR1 is DFQATT, CDR2 SNEGSKA (reference sequence). The CDR3 sequence is 16 residues long. The CDR3 sequence: CSANGASGDSTDTQYF. CDR3 nucleotides: TGCAGTGCTAATGGAGCTAGCGGGGATAGCACAGATACGCAGTATTTT.

There are a few counts of this clonotype. This sequence joins TRBV6-4 and TRBJ2-2; the D is unclear. V was shortened by 4 bases and J by 5 bases, with 11 bases between the two germline ends. In germline, CDR1 is MRHNA, CDR2 SNTAGT. This CDR3 region has 14 residues. CDR3 sequence reads: CASSATAVTGELFF. CDR3 nucleotide sequence: TGTGCCAGCAGTGCCACAGCTGTAACCGGGGAGCTGTTTTTT.

This clonotype has only a few counts. CDR3 sequence: CASSIGQGAYNEQFF. As DNA, the CDR3 is TGTGCCAGTAGTATCGGACAGGGGGCCTACAATGAGCAGTTCTTC. The chain employs TRBV19 and TRBJ2-1, with 10 bases fitting TRBD1. V was pared by 3 bases and J by 2 bases, with 1 base of the junction left unmatched. The CDR3 covers 15 residues. Per the germline V gene, CDR1 is LNHDA and CDR2 is SQIVND (reference sequence).